This T cell receptor beta chain was obtained from a study of cytotoxic CD8 clonotypes in ibrutinib-treated CLL. About the study: Investigators reported approximately 25 partial and 2 complete responses; after median roughly 70 months, approximately 15 patients remained remitted and approximately twelve progressed. Response samples were taken after a median of approximately 11 months on treatment, range 6 to 36.

TCR beta libraries used roughly 2 micrograms of DNA from cryopreserved PBMCs. This CDR3 comprises 13 residues. Deletions cut 3 bases from V and 4 bases from J, with 9 bases between. Germline V CDR1 and CDR2: LGHNA, YNFKEQ. Sequencing sought depths of 1 in 200,000 to 1 in 1 million T cells. Profiling relied on immunoSEQ multiplex PCR, and the TCRdb table lists in-frame clones only, not all of them. Of around 77,000 clones in the sample, around 81% were seen once. The V gene is TRBV4-2, the J gene TRBJ1-2; no clear D. The specimen comprised PBMCs, sampled at disease progression, from a patient treated with ibrutinib. This receptor was identified in a human donor with chronic lymphocytic leukemia. CDR3 nucleotides: TGTGCCAGCAGCCACCGGACGACCTATGGCTACACCTTC. Translated: CASSHRTTYGYTF.